A single sample is the source of the 10 T cell receptor beta chains below, sequenced in a study of T-cell memory formation after mild COVID-19. TCRdb processed the 5' RACE reads anew with MiXCR; each CDR3 protein has one entry. The sample contains about half a million distinct CDR3 sequences, 18% of which appear only once. Sequenced input: PBMCs or a T cell subset sorted from them (not recorded which). The receptors derive from an adult woman who had mild COVID-19 (a few samples of this study predate the infection). Cell type and time point are not known.

The J gene is TRBJ2-1, the V gene TRBV12-3 or TRBV12-4; 11 bases are a match to TRBD2. With 6 bases clipped from V and 7 bases from J, the junction kept 8 bases outside the gene matches. This CDR3 has 15 amino acids. The CDR3 sequence is CASRGLAGVPNEQFF. In DNA form, the CDR3 reads TGTGCCAGCAGAGGACTAGCGGGTGTACCGAATGAGCAGTTCTTC.

The chain has TRBV9 and TRBJ2-7, with 11 nucleotides matching TRBD1. CDR3 size: 18 residues. Germline CDR1 reads SGDLS; CDR2 reads YYNGEE. After removal of 0 bases from V and 7 bases from J, the junction contained 15 bases not matched to a gene. The CDR3 reads CASSVGPSRTGGGGEQYF. In DNA, the CDR3 is TGTGCCAGCAGCGTAGGCCCCTCTAGGACAGGGGGCGGAGGTGAGCAGTACTTC. Full variable domain (missing parts from reference TRBV9 and TRBJ2-7): DSGVTQTPKHLITATGQRVTLRCSPRSGDLSVYWYQQSLDQGLQFLIQYYNGEERAKGNILERFSAQQFPDLHSELNLSSLELGDSALYFCASSVGPSRTGGGGEQYFGPGTRLTVT.

A few counts support this clonotype. The genes are TRBV11-2 and TRBJ1-3; no clear D. Trimming pared 2 bases from V and 0 bases from J, leaving 14 bases between. CDR1 and CDR2 (germline): SGHAT, FQNNGV. The CDR3 totals 17 residues. The CDR3 DNA follows: TGTGCCAGCAGCTTATCTATAGCGGCCCTCTCTGGAAACACCATATATTTT. Residues: CASSLSIAALSGNTIYF. Supplemented by reference TRBV11-2 and TRBJ1-3, the full variable domain reads EAGVAQSPRYKIIEKRQSVAFWCNPISGHATLYWYQQILGQGPKLLIQFQNNGVVDDSQLPKDRFSAERLKGVDSTLKIQPAKLEDSAVYLCASSLSIAALSGNTIYFGEGSWLTVV.

The chain is built from TRBV5-1 and TRBJ1-1; 8 bases line up with TRBD1. V lost 4 bases, J lost 1 base, and 6 bases stayed unmatched. The CDR3 has 15 amino acids. Germline CDR1 and CDR2: SGHRS and YFSETQ. The CDR3 DNA follows: TGCGCCAGCAGCGCCGGGACAGGACCGAACACTGAAGCTTTCTTT. Protein sequence: CASSAGTGPNTEAFF.

This rearrangement joins TRBV12-3 or TRBV12-4 to TRBJ1-1, with 9 bases identical to TRBD1. The CDR3 extends over 15 amino acids. With 6 bases clipped from V and 1 base from J, the junction kept 6 bases outside the gene matches. In DNA, the CDR3 is TGTGCCAGCAGACAGGGGGCTTTGAGGAACACTGAAGCTTTCTTT. Translated, it gives CASRQGALRNTEAFF.

The chain uses TRBV7-9 and TRBJ2-1, with TRBD2 matching over 8 bases. Germline V lookup: CDR1 SEHNR, CDR2 FQNEAQ (reference sequence). The CDR3 covers 16 residues. J lost 1 base, V lost 5 bases, and 7 bases had no gene match. The DNA for the CDR3 is TGTGCCAGCAGCGATACTAGCGGCAATTCCTACAATGAGCAGTTCTTC. It yields the protein CASSDTSGNSYNEQFF.

The J gene is TRBJ2-1, the V gene TRBV30; 13 bases agree with TRBD2. There are 17 residues in the CDR3. Germline assignment: CDR1 GTSNPN and CDR2 SVGIG (reference sequence). Trimming cost V 1 base and J 7 bases; bases outside gene matches: 10. For the CDR3, the DNA is TGTGCCTGGAGTGATAAACTAGCGGGAGGGCCTAGTAATGAGCAGTTCTTC. This codes for CAWSDKLAGGPSNEQFF. The full variable domain, with the rest looked up from reference TRBV30 and TRBJ2-1, is SQTIHQWPATLVQPVGSPLSLECTVEGTSNPNLYWYRQAAGRGLQLLFYSVGIGQISSEVPQNLSASRPQDRQFILSSKKLLLSDSGFYLCAWSDKLAGGPSNEQFFGPGTRLTVL.

CDR3 sequence (DNA): TGTGCCGGCGGGGTCAACACCGGGGAGCTGTTTTTT. Translated: CAGGVNTGELFF. The chain employs TRBV5-4 and TRBJ2-2, with a weak D call TRBD2 (6 bases). The CDR3 has 12 residues. From germline, CDR1 is SGHNT and CDR2 YYREEE (reference sequence). The ends were cut back, 10 bases at V and 2 bases at J, with 9 bases in the middle.

The chain joins TRBV11-2 to TRBJ2-1; a possible D gene is TRBD2 (7 bases). CDR1 and CDR2 (germline): SGHAT, FQNNGV. Trimming pared 3 bases from V and 8 bases from J, leaving 11 bases between. The CDR3 is 13 amino acids. CDR3 in DNA: TGTGCCAGCAGCTTCGGCGGGGGCCATGAGCAGTTCTTC. It encodes CASSFGGGHEQFF.

The chain carries TRBV7-2 and TRBJ1-3; 12 bases fit TRBD1. The CDR3 is made up of 16 amino acids. V lost 5 bases and J lost 3; bases outside the gene matches: 5. Germline values: CDR1 SGHTA, CDR2 FQGNSA. The CDR3 bases are TGTGCCAGCAGCCTGGGGACAGGGGGCAGTGGAAACACCATATATTTT. Residues: CASSLGTGGSGNTIYF.